The 27 T cell receptor beta chains below were found in one sample sequenced in a study of blood T cells in healthy people across ages. It was with a sample-barcoded 5' primer and a J-beta primer mix that a second PCR of roughly 6 to 12 cycles was run. Via MiXCR, TCRdb re-called the 5' RACE reads, giving one row per CDR3 protein. The top ten hold roughly 10% of the sample, which has around 1.5 million distinct CDR3 sequences, around 36% seen once. Sequenced input: blood. Every receptor here comes from a woman aged 25 to 39 in good health.

The rearrangement joins TRBV7-2 to TRBJ1-5; TRBD1 matches at 11 bases. V dropped 0 bases and J dropped 4; count of bases not matched to a gene: 5. CDR3 length equals 17 residues. Germline values: CDR1 SGHTA, CDR2 FQGNSA. CDR3 residues: CASSLAAGQGGNQPQHF. As DNA, the CDR3 is TGTGCCAGCAGCTTAGCCGCGGGACAGGGGGGGAATCAGCCCCAGCATTTT. Drawing the rest from reference TRBV7-2 and TRBJ1-5, the complete variable domain is GAGVSQSPSNKVTEKGKDVELRCDPISGHTALYWYRQSLGQGLEFLIYFQGNSAPDKSGLPSDRFSAERTGGSVSTLTIQRTQQEDSAVYLCASSLAAGQGGNQPQHFGDGTRLSIL.

This clonotype was seen only a few times. The chain links TRBV29-1 to TRBJ2-7; D assignment may be TRBD1 or TRBD2 (5 bases each). The length of the CDR3 is 13 residues. Germline CDR1 SQVTM, CDR2 ANQGSEA. V lost 5 bases and J lost 0, with 11 bases in between. This CDR3 reads CSVIKGTSYEQYF. Here the CDR3 DNA reads TGCAGCGTTATTAAGGGGACCTCCTACGAGCAGTACTTC.

This clonotype was seen more than once but under ten times. The rearrangement links TRBV11-2 to TRBJ2-6, with 11 bases matching TRBD1. CDR3 length: 22 amino acids. V was clipped by 5 bases and J by 1 base; unmatched bases: 19. The germline V gene encodes CDR1 SGHAT and CDR2 FQNNGV. This CDR3 reads CASSPRTGGVKNLGSGANVLTF. CDR3 DNA: TGTGCCAGCAGCCCCCGGACAGGGGGCGTCAAGAATTTAGGTTCTGGGGCCAACGTCCTGACTTTC.

The sample holds many counts of this clonotype. The V and J genes are TRBV11-2 and TRBJ2-7; TRBD2 might be the D (5 bases). Trimming took 5 bases from V and 3 from J, leaving 17 bases between them. CDR3 length: 15 residues. From germline, CDR1 is SGHAT and CDR2 FQNNGV. CDR3 protein: CASSPMRVRFYEQYF. The CDR3 region has the DNA TGTGCCAGCAGCCCCATGAGGGTGCGGTTCTACGAGCAGTACTTC.

The chain couples TRBV7-8 to TRBJ2-5; D may be TRBD1 (6 bases). Germline lookup yields CDR1 SGHVS and CDR2 FQNEAQ. The CDR3 consists of 12 residues. The V gene lost 11 bases and the J gene lost 2 bases, with 12 bases spanning the gap. This chain's CDR3 is CALGHPQETQYF. The CDR3, as DNA: TGTGCCCTGGGACATCCACAAGAGACCCAGTACTTC.

This clonotype showed up just once. The V call is TRBV28, the J call TRBJ2-7; the D is unclear. Trimming stripped 7 bases from V and 2 bases from J, with 12 bases between. The CDR3 loop spans 13 amino acids. Germline CDR1 and CDR2: MDHEN and SYDVKM. CDR3 protein: CASNVEVTYEQYF. The CDR3 region has the DNA TGTGCCAGCAATGTAGAGGTTACCTACGAGCAGTACTTC.

This clonotype showed up just a few times. This chain joins TRBV28 and TRBJ2-7; the D is unclear. The CDR3 loop spans 12 amino acids. The germline V gene encodes CDR1 MDHEN and CDR2 SYDVKM. Trimming took off 6 bases at V and 4 bases at J, with 10 bases between the two ends. As DNA, the CDR3 is TGTGCCAGCAGGGGTGACCCTTACGAGCAGTACTTC. Its protein product is CASRGDPYEQYF.

The count of this clonotype is one. The chain couples TRBV5-1 to TRBJ2-1; unclear D gene. In germline, CDR1 is SGHRS, CDR2 YFSETQ. V lost 4 bases to trimming and J lost 1 base, with 12 bases between them. The CDR3 has 15 amino acids. The chain's CDR3 is CASSRSVISYNEQFF. DNA of the CDR3: TGCGCCAGCAGCCGATCAGTTATTTCCTACAATGAGCAGTTCTTC.

This clonotype turned up a few times. The chain carries TRBV2 and TRBJ1-1; D unresolved. This CDR3 is 13 amino acids long. V was cut by 4 bases and J by 1 base, with 7 bases left in between. Germline lookup yields CDR1 SNHLY and CDR2 FYNNEI. Here the CDR3 reads CASSGSENTEAFF. In nucleotides, the CDR3 is TGTGCCAGCAGTGGGTCGGAGAACACTGAAGCTTTCTTT.

This clonotype occurred a few times. V and J are TRBV20-1 and TRBJ2-7, with 7 bases fitting TRBD1. This CDR3 contains 15 residues. CDR1 DFQATT and CDR2 SNEGSKA come from the germline V gene (reference sequence). With 1 base clipped from V and 4 bases from J, the junction kept 10 bases outside the gene matches. CDR3 coding DNA: TGCAGTGCTAGAGGTGCCTCCGGGACAGCTTACGAGCAGTACTTC. Protein: CSARGASGTAYEQYF.

This clonotype has only a few counts. The chain uses TRBV20-1 and TRBJ2-3, with D unresolved. The V end was cut by 4 bases, the J end by 0 bases, with 8 bases between. The germline gives CDR1 DFQATT, CDR2 SNEGSKA (reference sequence). This CDR3 is 13 amino acids long. CDR3 coding DNA: TGCAGTGCTACAGGAGAGAGCACAGATACGCAGTATTTT. Its translation is CSATGESTDTQYF.

This clonotype was recorded only once. The CDR3 DNA reads TGTGCCAGCAGCCCAGCGGACAGAACCCAAGAGACCCAGTACTTC. Translating it yields CASSPADRTQETQYF. The chain has TRBV12-3 or TRBV12-4 and TRBJ2-5; maybe TRBD1 (6 bases). The ends were cut back, 6 bases at V and 1 base at J, with 15 bases in the middle. This CDR3 is built from 15 residues.

This chain connects TRBV5-5 to TRBJ1-1; D is unclear. The germline gives CDR1 SGHKS, CDR2 YYEKEE (reference sequence). The CDR3 has 13 residues. V was cut by 3 bases and J by 3 bases, with 9 bases left in between. The CDR3 DNA reads as TGTGCCAGCAGCTGGGCCCAGGACACTGAAGCTTTCTTT. It yields the protein CASSWAQDTEAFF.

This clonotype has only a few counts. J is TRBJ2-3 and V is TRBV13; 8 bases fit TRBD2. V dropped 0 bases and J dropped 5; count of bases not matched to a gene: 7. The CDR3 extends over 16 amino acids. The germline CDR1 and CDR2 sequences are PRHDT and FYEKMQ (reference sequence). The CDR3 reads CASSLGRRLARDTQYF. Written as DNA, the CDR3 is TGTGCCAGCAGCTTAGGCCGGAGACTAGCGAGAGATACGCAGTATTTT.

This clonotype came up a few times. This sequence joins TRBV11-2 and TRBJ1-2, with D possibly matching TRBD1 (6 bases). V gave up 1 base and J gave up 8 bases, with 14 bases separating them. CDR3 size: 14 residues. Germline CDR1 is SGHAT and CDR2 is FQNNGV. The CDR3 region has the DNA TGTGCCAGCAGCTTAGGCCCAGGGGCTGGAGGCTACACCTTC. Translated, it gives CASSLGPGAGGYTF.

The genes are TRBV5-1 and TRBJ1-2; maybe TRBD1 (6 bases). V lost 0 bases and J 6 bases, leaving 15 bases between the germline ends. This CDR3 is built from 15 residues. Germline V gene sequence: CDR1 SGHRS, CDR2 YFSETQ. Here the CDR3 reads CASSLESWGLDGYTF. The CDR3 nucleotides read TGCGCCAGCAGCTTGGAATCCTGGGGGCTTGATGGCTACACCTTC. The whole variable domain, filled in from reference TRBV5-1 and TRBJ1-2, reads KAGVTQTPRYLIKTRGQQVTLSCSPISGHRSVSWYQQTPGQGLQFLFEYFSETQRNKGNFPGRFSGRQFSNSRSEMNVSTLELGDSALYLCASSLESWGLDGYTFGSGTRLTVV.

V usage is TRBV6-1 and J usage is TRBJ2-1; TRBD2 matches at 8 bases. With V trimmed by 6 bases and J by 7 bases, 14 bases remained unmatched. CDR3 length equals 16 residues. The germline CDR1 and CDR2 sequences are MNHNS and SASEGT. The CDR3 sequence: CASRDPAGGAGNEQFF. The CDR3 DNA reads TGTGCCAGCAGGGACCCGGCCGGGGGGGCTGGGAATGAGCAGTTCTTC.

This clonotype has only a few counts. The J gene is TRBJ2-3, the V gene TRBV2; a possible D gene is TRBD2 (6 bases). V was pared by 8 bases and J by 6 bases, with 9 bases between. The CDR3 has 11 amino acids. The germline CDR1 and CDR2 sequences are SNHLY and FYNNEI. The CDR3 DNA sequence: TGTGCCAGCGACCGGGAGGATACGCAGTATTTT. Its protein product is CASDREDTQYF.

J is TRBJ2-3 and V is TRBV5-1, with 8 bases lining up with TRBD2. The germline gives CDR1 SGHRS, CDR2 YFSETQ. V trimming: 4 bases; J trimming: 2 bases; junction bases outside the gene matches: 12. This CDR3 comprises 17 residues. Written as DNA, the CDR3 is TGCGCCAGCAGCCTCCCCTTGGTTAGCGGGGCCACAGATACGCAGTATTTT. It specifies CASSLPLVSGATDTQYF.

The chain recombines TRBV29-1 with TRBJ2-1, with D possibly TRBD2 on 6 matching bases. The CDR3 totals 14 residues. Germline V CDR1 and CDR2: SQVTM, ANQGSEA. The V gene lost 3 bases and the J gene lost 2 bases, with 11 bases spanning the gap. CDR3 sequence reads: CSVEVLAAYNEQFF. CDR3 DNA: TGCAGCGTTGAGGTATTAGCGGCCTACAATGAGCAGTTCTTC.

In its sample, this clonotype was seen a few times. This chain connects TRBV7-9 to TRBJ2-3, with TRBD2 as a possible D gene (6 bases). V was pared by 7 bases and J by 6 bases, with 17 bases between. Germline-derived CDR1 and CDR2 are SEHNR and FQNEAQ (reference sequence). The CDR3 spans 14 residues. The CDR3 region is CASTRWGETDTQYF. In DNA form, the CDR3 reads TGTGCCAGCACGCGTTGGGGGGAGACCGATACGCAGTATTTT.

To note about this clonotype: The junction and the germline gene differ at one end; a read error may be behind it. The chain recombines TRBV15 with TRBJ2-3, with D possibly TRBD2 on 7 matching bases. The length of the CDR3 is 15 residues. The germline V gene has CDR1 LNHNV and CDR2 YYDKDF (reference sequence). The CDR3 region has the DNA TGTGCCACCTGCAGAGGCAGGGGAGGGGAAGATACGCAGTATTTT. Protein: CATCRGRGGEDTQYF.

This clonotype has a handful of counts. This sequence joins TRBV7-2 and TRBJ2-1, with no clear D. Trimming shortened V by 7 bases and J by 5 bases, and 6 bases separated the two germline ends. CDR1 is SGHTA and CDR2 is FQGNSA in the germline V gene. The CDR3 consists of 11 residues. The CDR3 protein is CASTRHNEQFF. CDR3 DNA: TGTGCCAGCACCAGGCACAATGAGCAGTTCTTC.

This clonotype was recorded a few times. V usage is TRBV7-2 and J usage is TRBJ2-1, with 11 bases aligning to TRBD2. In germline, CDR1 is SGHTA, CDR2 FQGNSA. With 5 bases clipped from V and 6 bases from J, the junction kept 3 bases outside the gene matches. This CDR3 has 14 residues. The CDR3 here is CASSRTSGPNEQFF. Written as DNA, the CDR3 is TGTGCCAGCAGCCGGACTAGCGGGCCCAATGAGCAGTTCTTC.

The gene calls are TRBV11-1 and TRBJ2-1; 13 bases align to TRBD2. Trimming at V came to 6 bases and at J to 4 bases, leaving 6 bases not matched to a gene. The CDR3 is 16 residues long. Looked up from germline, CDR1 is SGHAT and CDR2 is FQDESV (reference sequence). The DNA of the CDR3 is TGTGCCAGCAGTAAGGGACTAGCGGGATATTACAATGAGCAGTTCTTC. It yields the protein CASSKGLAGYYNEQFF. Full variable domain (outside the CDR3, taken from reference TRBV11-1 and TRBJ2-1): EAEVAQSPRYKITEKSQAVAFWCDPISGHATLYWYRQILGQGPELLVQFQDESVVDDSQLPKDRFSAERLKGVDSTLKIQPAELGDSAMYLCASSKGLAGYYNEQFFGPGTRLTVL.

This chain joins TRBV20-1 and TRBJ2-4; 8 bases are a match to TRBD1. The end of the DNA fits TRBJ2-7 better, so the J call may be wrong. This CDR3 region has 13 residues. Germline CDR1 is DFQATT and CDR2 is SNEGSKA (reference sequence). CDR3 sequence: CSAMTGESYEQYF. CDR3 sequence (DNA): TGCAGTGCTATGACAGGGGAATCCTACGAGCAGTACTTC.

The J gene is TRBJ1-4, the V gene TRBV6-1; D call uncertain. V was clipped by 5 bases and J by 8 bases, with 15 bases between them. The CDR3 totals 14 residues. Germline V gives CDR1 MNHNS, CDR2 SASEGT. CDR3 DNA sequence: TGTGCCAGCAGTTTTTTGGGCATCGGCGAAAAACTGTTTTTT. Its protein product is CASSFLGIGEKLFF.